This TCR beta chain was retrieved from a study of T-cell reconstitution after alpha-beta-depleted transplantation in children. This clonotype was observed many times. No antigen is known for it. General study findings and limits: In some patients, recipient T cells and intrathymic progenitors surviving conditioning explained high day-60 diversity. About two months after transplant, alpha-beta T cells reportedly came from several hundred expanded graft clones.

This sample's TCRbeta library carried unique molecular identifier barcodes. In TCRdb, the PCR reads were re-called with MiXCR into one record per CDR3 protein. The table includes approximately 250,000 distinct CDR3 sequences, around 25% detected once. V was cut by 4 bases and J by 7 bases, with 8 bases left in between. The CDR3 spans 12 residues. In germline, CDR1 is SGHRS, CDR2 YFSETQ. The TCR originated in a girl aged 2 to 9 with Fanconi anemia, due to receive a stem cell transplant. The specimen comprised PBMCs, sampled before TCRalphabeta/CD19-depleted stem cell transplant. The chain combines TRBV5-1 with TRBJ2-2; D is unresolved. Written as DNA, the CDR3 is TGCGCCAGCAGCCCCGGGCTCGGGGAGCTGTTTTTT. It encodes CASSPGLGELFF. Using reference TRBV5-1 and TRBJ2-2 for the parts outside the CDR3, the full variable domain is KAGVTQTPRYLIKTRGQQVTLSCSPISGHRSVSWYQQTPGQGLQFLFEYFSETQRNKGNFPGRFSGRQFSNSRSEMNVSTLELGDSALYLCASSPGLGELFFGEGSRLTVL.